The 30 T cell receptor beta chains in this list originate from one sample, sequenced in a study of CXCR3-negative and CXCR3-positive naive CD8 T cells. Whole-study findings and limits: Naive cells with CXCR3 showed TRB CDR3s that were more hydrophobic than those in CXCR3-negative naive cells.

For these TCRs, the target antigens are not known. UMI-labeled 5' RACE yielded the TRB cDNA libraries. TCRdb reworked the 5' RACE reads into one entry per CDR3 protein, no DNA. The sample table includes 80,000 to 100,000 distinct CDR3 sequences. The sample comprised naive CXCR3+ CD8+ T cells from blood. This sample's subset: CD45RO-CCR7+CD27+CD95- naive CD8+ T cells expressing CXCR3 (TNR3+). These receptors were collected from a human donor in good health. Some clones in this sample may be carry-over from other donors' samples.

The V gene is TRBV5-6, the J gene TRBJ2-1; absent DNA, TCRdb's TRBD1 call cannot be checked. The germline V gene has CDR1 SGHDT and CDR2 YYEEEE. CDR3 size: 12 residues. The CDR3 protein is CASSLQGGEQLF.

V and J are TRBV29-1 and TRBJ2-7; TCRdb calls TRBD1, which cannot be checked without DNA. From germline, CDR1 is SQVTM and CDR2 ANQGSEA. The CDR3 length is 13 residues. The CDR3 here is CSGSGTGVDEQYF.

This chain links TRBV28 with TRBJ1-1. Per the germline V gene, CDR1 is MDHEN and CDR2 is SYDVKM. The CDR3 length is 13 residues. This chain's CDR3 is CASSLSPATEAFF.

This chain uses TRBV29-1 with TRBJ2-1. There are 13 residues in the CDR3. Germline CDR1 reads SQVTM; CDR2 reads ANQGSEA. The CDR3 sequence: CSVRLVGGNEQFF.

The CDR3 here is CASSQEVGETYNEQFF. This rearrangement joins TRBV14 to TRBJ2-1. Germline assignment: CDR1 SGHDN and CDR2 FVKESK. This CDR3 has 16 amino acids.

This sequence joins TRBV9 and TRBJ2-3. This CDR3 has 15 residues. Germline V gene data show CDR1 as SGDLS and CDR2 as YYNGEE. The CDR3: CASTGGAAGTDTQYF.

The chain uses TRBV28 and TRBJ2-7; TCRdb outputs TRBD1, but without DNA this stays unchecked. There are 16 residues in the CDR3. The germline gives CDR1 MDHEN, CDR2 SYDVKM. CDR3 in amino acids: CASSSIQGEYSYEQYF.

CDR3 residues: CASSQVYGGADNEQFF. The rearrangement joins TRBV14 to TRBJ2-1; TCRdb's assignment of TRBD1 cannot be checked, as there is no DNA. The CDR3 is made up of 16 amino acids. Germline V gene lookup returns CDR1 SGHDN and CDR2 FVKESK. The full variable domain, completed using reference TRBV14 and TRBJ2-1, is EAGVTQFPSHSVIEKGQTVTLRCDPISGHDNLYWYRRVMGKEIKFLLHFVKESKQDESGMPNNRFLAERTGGTYSTLKVQPAELEDSGVYFCASSQVYGGADNEQFFGPGTRLTVL.

The rearrangement links TRBV27 to TRBJ1-1; TCRdb designates TRBD1, a call that cannot be tested without DNA. Germline values: CDR1 MNHEY, CDR2 SMNVEV (reference sequence). CDR3 length equals 16 residues. This CDR3 is CASSSPGTAMNTEAFF.

The chain uses TRBV20-1 and TRBJ2-5; the D gene TCRdb calls, TRBD2, cannot be checked with no DNA. The CDR3 is 19 amino acids. CDR1 is DFQATT, CDR2 SNEGSKA, per germline (reference sequence). The CDR3 reads CSALTGLAVLRRYQETQYF.

This chain connects TRBV3-1 to TRBJ2-1; TCRdb gives TRBD2 as the D gene, but with no DNA this cannot be confirmed. The CDR3 contains 16 residues. In germline, CDR1 is LGHDT, CDR2 YNNKEL (reference sequence). CDR3 residues: CASSQGDSPGYNEQFF.

V and J are TRBV12-3 or TRBV12-4 and TRBJ2-1; TCRdb proposes TRBD2, but this gene call is untestable without DNA. This CDR3 comprises 20 residues. This CDR3 is CASSFTTGLAGAGYTNEQFF.

V gene TRBV29-1 combines with J gene TRBJ1-1. The germline V gene encodes CDR1 SQVTM and CDR2 ANQGSEA. The CDR3 totals 13 residues. CDR3 region: CSVEEGINTEAFF.

The chain employs TRBV3-1 and TRBJ2-7; the TCRdb call, TRBD2, lacks DNA for checking. This CDR3 spans 15 amino acids. The V gene's germline CDR1 is LGHDT and CDR2 YNNKEL (reference sequence). CDR3 residues: CASSQGLAGAYEQYF.

This chain joins TRBV4-2 and TRBJ2-7; TCRdb's D call, TRBD1, is unchecked because there is no DNA. Germline assignment: CDR1 LGHNA and CDR2 YNFKEQ. The length of the CDR3 is 14 residues. CDR3 loop: CASSQEGTIYEQYF.

The chain carries TRBV7-9 and TRBJ2-2; as DNA is missing, the TRBD1 call by TCRdb cannot be tested. Germline loops: CDR1 SEHNR, CDR2 FQNEAQ (reference sequence). CDR3 length equals 15 residues. CDR3 residues: CASSGGQGVAGELFF.

The chain has TRBV2 and TRBJ2-2; TCRdb outputs TRBD2, but without DNA this stays unchecked. Germline V gives CDR1 SNHLY, CDR2 FYNNEI. The CDR3 is 15 amino acids. The CDR3 spells CAIQRWEEDTGELFF.

The genes are TRBV29-1 and TRBJ2-3; TCRdb proposes TRBD1, but this gene call is untestable without DNA. The CDR3 extends over 17 amino acids. Germline V gene lookup returns CDR1 SQVTM and CDR2 ANQGSEA. CDR3 protein: CSVVPTRTAVNQDTQYF.

The CDR3 here is CASSETGLSYNEQFF. The V and J genes are TRBV12-3 or TRBV12-4 and TRBJ2-1; the D gene TCRdb calls, TRBD1, cannot be checked with no DNA. The CDR3 contains 15 residues.

V and J are TRBV4-2 and TRBJ2-1; there is no DNA to check the TCRdb D call of TRBD1. Germline V gives CDR1 LGHNA, CDR2 YNFKEQ. The CDR3 has 15 residues. CDR3 sequence reads: CASSAPEDSYNEQFF.

This sequence joins TRBV3-1 and TRBJ2-5. Germline V gene sequence: CDR1 LGHDT, CDR2 YNNKEL (reference sequence). The CDR3 is made up of 15 amino acids. CDR3: CASSQTLGYQETQYF.

This sequence joins TRBV28 and TRBJ1-5; TCRdb picks TRBD1, but there is no DNA to check that call. CDR1 and CDR2 from the germline V gene are MDHEN and SYDVKM. This CDR3 contains 16 residues. The CDR3 is CASSFNPGRSNQPQHF. The variable domain in full, with the rest retrieved from reference TRBV28 and TRBJ1-5, is DVKVTQSSRYLVKRTGEKVFLECVQDMDHENMFWYRQDPGLGLRLIYFSYDVKMKEKGDIPEGYSVSREKKERFSLILESASTNQTSMYLCASSFNPGRSNQPQHFGDGTRLSIL.

This chain connects TRBV7-9 to TRBJ2-2; with no DNA, the TCRdb D assignment of TRBD1 cannot be verified. The CDR3 totals 14 residues. Germline CDR1 SEHNR, CDR2 FQNEAQ (reference sequence). The CDR3 loop is CACLEQGYTGELFF.

The rearrangement uses TRBV6-1 and TRBJ2-1; with no DNA, the TCRdb D assignment of TRBD2 cannot be verified. The germline V gene has CDR1 MNHNS and CDR2 SASEGT. This CDR3 is built from 15 residues. The CDR3 here is CASSLNSALVHEQFF.

The CDR3: CASSQARAGPAETQYF. The chain has TRBV4-1 and TRBJ2-5; TCRdb reports TRBD2, a call that lacks DNA to check it against. The CDR3 covers 16 residues. Per the germline V gene, CDR1 is MGHRA and CDR2 is YSYEKL.

The chain combines TRBV28 with TRBJ2-7; TCRdb gives TRBD1 as the D gene, but with no DNA this cannot be confirmed. CDR1 and CDR2 from the germline V gene are MDHEN and SYDVKM. CDR3 length: 17 amino acids. CDR3 protein: CASSLGLQGVDSYEQYF.

The rearrangement joins TRBV4-1 to TRBJ2-7; TCRdb's assignment of TRBD1 cannot be checked, as there is no DNA. In germline, CDR1 is MGHRA, CDR2 YSYEKL. This CDR3 has 14 amino acids. The CDR3: CASSQRTASYEQYF.

V and J are TRBV4-2 and TRBJ2-7. CDR3 length: 16 residues. Per germline, CDR1 LGHNA and CDR2 YNFKEQ. CDR3 sequence: CASSQDLDRSSYEQYF.

The chain uses TRBV7-3 and TRBJ1-5; no DNA is available, so the TRBD1 call from TCRdb remains unchecked. There are 16 residues in the CDR3. The germline V gene has CDR1 SGHTA and CDR2 FQGTGA. This chain's CDR3 is CASSYVSRTVNQPQHF.

CDR3 region: CASSDYAGYEQYF. V gene TRBV6-5 combines with J gene TRBJ2-7; TCRdb calls TRBD2, which cannot be checked without DNA. This CDR3 has 13 amino acids. Germline V gene sequence: CDR1 MNHEY, CDR2 SVGAGI.